The 11 T cell receptor beta chains reported below all come from one sample, sequenced in a study of cytomegalovirus exposure and HLA in healthy donors. Vbeta (60) and Jbeta (13) primers were used in the PCR. The method was immunoSEQ multiplex PCR; TCRdb's version includes in-frame clones alone and lacks a portion of them. The sample contains approximately 210,000 clones, 79% of which appear only once. Sequencing was performed on PBMCs. These receptors all come from a girl aged 10 to 17 in good health and CMV-seropositive.

The rearrangement links TRBV6-5 to TRBJ2-1; D is possibly TRBD2 (6 bases). The CDR3 runs 14 residues. V lost 0 bases, J lost 5 bases, and 8 bases lay in between. The V gene's germline CDR1 is MNHEY and CDR2 SVGAGI. CDR3 DNA sequence: TGTGCCAGCAGTTACTCGGAGGGGAACAATGAGCAGTTCTTC. Its protein product is CASSYSEGNNEQFF.

This chain joins TRBV5-6 and TRBJ2-7; 8 positions agree with TRBD2. There are 15 residues in the CDR3. The junction had 7 bases not matched to a gene; V was cut back by 4 bases and J by 1 base. Germline CDR1 SGHDT, CDR2 YYEEEE. The CDR3: CASSQGLAGSYEQYF. CDR3 DNA sequence: TGTGCCAGCAGCCAAGGACTAGCCGGATCCTACGAGCAGTACTTC.

J is TRBJ1-5 and V is TRBV5-8, with 7 bases identical to TRBD1. The germline V gene encodes CDR1 SGHTS and CDR2 YDEGEE. With 1 base clipped from V and 1 base from J, the junction kept 2 bases outside the gene matches. The CDR3 runs to 15 residues. As DNA, the CDR3 is TGTGCCAGCAGCTTGAAACAGGGGAGCAATCAGCCCCAGCATTTT. This translates into CASSLKQGSNQPQHF.

Details on this clone: The sample has other DNA sequences that encode this CDR3 too. The chain recombines TRBV11-3 with TRBJ2-7, with TRBD1 identical over 9 bases. Looked up from germline, CDR1 is SGHNT and CDR2 is YENEEA. V was pared by 1 base and J by 2 bases, with 0 bases of the junction left unmatched. CDR3 length equals 14 residues. The CDR3: CASSLGQGAYEQYF. DNA for the CDR3: TGTGCCAGCAGCTTAGGACAGGGGGCCTACGAGCAGTACTTC.

The chain uses TRBV9 and TRBJ2-3; a possible D gene is TRBD2 (5 bases). The CDR3 runs to 14 residues. The ends were cut back, 3 bases at V and 5 bases at J, with 13 bases in the middle. Looked up from germline, CDR1 is SGDLS and CDR2 is YYNGEE. The CDR3 spells CASSARTLGDTQYF. The CDR3 nucleotides read TGTGCCAGCAGCGCCCGGACTCTTGGAGATACGCAGTATTTT.

The genes are TRBV21-1 and TRBJ2-1; no DNA check was done on the table's D call, TRBD2. TRBV21-1 is a known pseudogene. CDR3 length: 15 amino acids. The CDR3 is CASSPRYVPWNEQFF. The CDR3 DNA reads TGTGCCAGCAGCCCGCGGTACGTCCCTTGGAATGAGCAGTTCTTC.

The V and J genes are TRBV5-4 and TRBJ1-3; no firm D call. The V and J ends lost 0 bases and 0 bases respectively, with 4 bases between them. There are 14 residues in the CDR3. CDR1 and CDR2 (germline): SGHNT, YYREEE (reference sequence). CDR3 protein: CASSLASSGNTIYF. DNA of the CDR3: TGTGCCAGCAGCTTGGCTAGCTCTGGAAACACCATATATTTT.

The chain uses TRBV2 and TRBJ1-2; unclear D gene. Germline CDR1 and CDR2: SNHLY and FYNNEI. The length of the CDR3 is 15 residues. The ends were cut back, 3 bases at V and 2 bases at J, with 13 bases in the middle. CDR3: CASSDVSTQNYGYTF. In DNA, the CDR3 is TGTGCCAGCAGTGATGTATCGACTCAAAACTATGGCTACACCTTC.

V is TRBV5-6 and J is TRBJ2-2, with TRBD1 identical over 9 bases. The CDR3 runs to 18 residues. V shed 1 base, J shed 7 bases, and the junction held 14 bases outside the gene matches. Per the germline V gene, CDR1 is SGHDT and CDR2 is YYEEEE. DNA of the CDR3: TGTGCCAGCAGCTTGATTCTCGGGACAGGGAAGTATTACGGGGAGCTGTTTTTT. This translates into CASSLILGTGKYYGELFF.

This clone was observed a handful of times. The chain couples TRBV7-2 to TRBJ2-7, with D perhaps TRBD2 (7 bases). V shed 5 bases and J shed 6 bases, with 11 bases lying between them. Germline CDR1 is SGHTA and CDR2 is FQGNSA. The CDR3 totals 12 residues. The CDR3 region has the DNA TGTGCCAGCAGCATAGGGGGGGGCGAGCAGTACTTC. Its protein is CASSIGGGEQYF.

The chain carries TRBV27 and TRBJ2-7, with D possibly TRBD1 on 5 matching bases. V was clipped by 0 bases and J by 1 base, with 7 bases between them. Germline lookup yields CDR1 MNHEY and CDR2 SMNVEV (reference sequence). This CDR3 contains 14 residues. CDR3 sequence: CASSLSQGSYEQYF. The CDR3 nucleotides read TGTGCCAGCAGTTTATCGCAGGGTTCCTACGAGCAGTACTTC.